This TCR beta chain was captured by sequencing in a study of long-term antiretroviral therapy in people with HIV (dated 2022 in TCRdb). Turning to the overall study: The earliest samples were collected roughly a decade before the 2015 WHO recommendation for immediate ART, at a time when ART was usually postponed until CD4 counts fell. This retrospective serial study examined whether starting ART and sustained HIV suppression were associated with changes in the composition and diversity of the TRB repertoire in peripheral blood. No cross-contamination during QIAcube processing turned up in test extractions that ran a monoclonal T-cell line alongside around 32 polyclonal samples. A total of 150 to 200 cryopreserved PBMC samples were contributed to the cohort by 30 adults with confirmed HIV infection, with samples collected serially over a mean of approximately six years (range 1-12). Of the roughly 27 participants with HIV, fewer than twelve were female.

Sequencing of the TRB variable region was done with the immunoSEQ hsTCRB v3.0 assay at survey level resolution. TRB sequencing targeted a depth of about 40,000-50,000 T-cell genomes per sample. TRB libraries were pooled and sequenced on an Illumina MiSeq using a v3 150-cycle kit. Turning to the authors' computational methods: Analysis of repertoires was carried out in R inside a reproducible Nextflow workflow spanning QC, data transformation and analysis. LymphoSeq2, an R package for exploring AIRR-Seq data, was used to implement the custom analyses. A handful of samples that produced fewer than 5000 total TRB sequences were removed, so under 200 HIV repertoires were analyzed. Among the 180 or so HIV repertoires that were kept, roughly 58 were collected before ART initiation and more than 120 were collected after ART initiation. Each repertoire was downsampled to 5000 TRB nucleotide sequences, and summary statistics were averaged across 100 downsampling iterations. The analysis kept only TRB sequences whose CDR3 regions were at least seven amino acids long. Diversity was measured with a Shannon entropy-derived clonality score and the Gini coefficient. Repertoire networks linked the top 5000 CDR3 amino acid sequences whenever two sequences differed by an edit distance of one. For TRB CDR3 amino acid sequences, antigen specificity groups and MHC restriction were predicted with GLIPH2. To flag known CMV, EBV, HIV or tissue antigen associations, CDR3 amino acid sequences were matched against VDJdb and McPAS-TCR. Pre-ART, post-ART and control groups were compared with Wilcoxon signed-rank tests and Holm-Bonferroni correction. TCRdb took this table from immuneACCESS and kept in-frame rearrangements with V and J called. Such tables lack part of the clones; where checked against another copy, unresolved V genes explain under half of the gap, and the rest is unexplained. V, J and clone size derive from that table, while D and trimming were established from the DNA sequence. This sample lists about 24,000 clones; 87% were detected once. In total, the top ten clones hold about 9% of the sample.

Broad study findings and their caveats: Compared with controls, HIV repertoires had narrower CDR3 length ranges, and the network structure pointed to an antigen-experienced repertoire that shifted only slightly toward naive after ART. Limited PBMC availability meant only the TCR beta chain was sequenced, without alpha chain pairing. ART initiation was associated with a significant increase in TRB diversity, but diversity stayed significantly below transplant donor controls even after long-term ART. No data were available on ART adherence, viral resistance or therapy changes, limiting inferences about post-ART repertoire changes. Unsorted PBMC were profiled instead of sorted CD4+ and CD8+ T cells because pre-ART samples had limited cell numbers. The samples span the years 2004 to 2017, and the ART regimens used at that time may not be as effective as current regimens. At every time point, the repertoire was dominated by expanded TRB clones first identified before ART initiation, although this dominance fluctuated and, in many PLHIV, declined after ART.

With regard to this clone: The clone's antigen remains unknown. Per-nucleotide qualities are absent, and no much larger clonotype sits a single base away.

To be included, a participant needed at least one PBMC sample from before ART initiation plus at least two post-ART samples. Every participant with HIV received treatment in the United States of America. Before DNA extraction, cryopreserved samples containing about 0.9-10 million PBMC were thawed and washed. At the time of the earliest PBMC sample, participants with HIV were aged between about 20 and 55 years. PBMC samples were contributed by each participant from 1-4 timepoints before ART initiation and 2-8 timepoints after ART initiation, with a median of 7 samples. For every participant, serial HIV viral load, CD4+ T-cell count, ART history and demographic data were obtained. Using a Qiagen kit on a QIAcube, genomic DNA was extracted from unsorted PBMC, with samples processed in batches of 12. CDR1 and CDR2 are drawn from the germline V gene (reference sequence): LNHDA, SQIVND. V trim: 6 bases; J trim: 5 bases; unmatched bases: 7. Reading from cysteine to phenylalanine, the CDR3 counts 14 amino acids. Only the CDR3 portion is preserved as DNA: 42 bases, with reading frame beginning at the first base.

The clonotype comes from a man in his fifties or sixties with HIV. The V gene is TRBV19 and the J gene is TRBJ1-5; TRBD1 fits 7 bases in the junction. Sequencing used unsorted PBMCs, obtained 1.8 years before starting antiretroviral therapy. The DNA reads TGTGCCAGTAGCTTGACAGGGTTTGATCAGCCCCAGCATTTT. Protein translation: CASSLTGFDQPQHF. Reference TRBV19 and TRBJ1-5 genes cover what lies past the CDR3, so the full variable domain is DGGITQSPKYLFRKEGQNVTLSCEQNLNHDAMYWYRQDPGQGLRLIYYSQIVNDFQKGDIAEGYSVSREKKESFPLTVTSAQKNPTAFYLCASSLTGFDQPQHFGDGTRLSIL.